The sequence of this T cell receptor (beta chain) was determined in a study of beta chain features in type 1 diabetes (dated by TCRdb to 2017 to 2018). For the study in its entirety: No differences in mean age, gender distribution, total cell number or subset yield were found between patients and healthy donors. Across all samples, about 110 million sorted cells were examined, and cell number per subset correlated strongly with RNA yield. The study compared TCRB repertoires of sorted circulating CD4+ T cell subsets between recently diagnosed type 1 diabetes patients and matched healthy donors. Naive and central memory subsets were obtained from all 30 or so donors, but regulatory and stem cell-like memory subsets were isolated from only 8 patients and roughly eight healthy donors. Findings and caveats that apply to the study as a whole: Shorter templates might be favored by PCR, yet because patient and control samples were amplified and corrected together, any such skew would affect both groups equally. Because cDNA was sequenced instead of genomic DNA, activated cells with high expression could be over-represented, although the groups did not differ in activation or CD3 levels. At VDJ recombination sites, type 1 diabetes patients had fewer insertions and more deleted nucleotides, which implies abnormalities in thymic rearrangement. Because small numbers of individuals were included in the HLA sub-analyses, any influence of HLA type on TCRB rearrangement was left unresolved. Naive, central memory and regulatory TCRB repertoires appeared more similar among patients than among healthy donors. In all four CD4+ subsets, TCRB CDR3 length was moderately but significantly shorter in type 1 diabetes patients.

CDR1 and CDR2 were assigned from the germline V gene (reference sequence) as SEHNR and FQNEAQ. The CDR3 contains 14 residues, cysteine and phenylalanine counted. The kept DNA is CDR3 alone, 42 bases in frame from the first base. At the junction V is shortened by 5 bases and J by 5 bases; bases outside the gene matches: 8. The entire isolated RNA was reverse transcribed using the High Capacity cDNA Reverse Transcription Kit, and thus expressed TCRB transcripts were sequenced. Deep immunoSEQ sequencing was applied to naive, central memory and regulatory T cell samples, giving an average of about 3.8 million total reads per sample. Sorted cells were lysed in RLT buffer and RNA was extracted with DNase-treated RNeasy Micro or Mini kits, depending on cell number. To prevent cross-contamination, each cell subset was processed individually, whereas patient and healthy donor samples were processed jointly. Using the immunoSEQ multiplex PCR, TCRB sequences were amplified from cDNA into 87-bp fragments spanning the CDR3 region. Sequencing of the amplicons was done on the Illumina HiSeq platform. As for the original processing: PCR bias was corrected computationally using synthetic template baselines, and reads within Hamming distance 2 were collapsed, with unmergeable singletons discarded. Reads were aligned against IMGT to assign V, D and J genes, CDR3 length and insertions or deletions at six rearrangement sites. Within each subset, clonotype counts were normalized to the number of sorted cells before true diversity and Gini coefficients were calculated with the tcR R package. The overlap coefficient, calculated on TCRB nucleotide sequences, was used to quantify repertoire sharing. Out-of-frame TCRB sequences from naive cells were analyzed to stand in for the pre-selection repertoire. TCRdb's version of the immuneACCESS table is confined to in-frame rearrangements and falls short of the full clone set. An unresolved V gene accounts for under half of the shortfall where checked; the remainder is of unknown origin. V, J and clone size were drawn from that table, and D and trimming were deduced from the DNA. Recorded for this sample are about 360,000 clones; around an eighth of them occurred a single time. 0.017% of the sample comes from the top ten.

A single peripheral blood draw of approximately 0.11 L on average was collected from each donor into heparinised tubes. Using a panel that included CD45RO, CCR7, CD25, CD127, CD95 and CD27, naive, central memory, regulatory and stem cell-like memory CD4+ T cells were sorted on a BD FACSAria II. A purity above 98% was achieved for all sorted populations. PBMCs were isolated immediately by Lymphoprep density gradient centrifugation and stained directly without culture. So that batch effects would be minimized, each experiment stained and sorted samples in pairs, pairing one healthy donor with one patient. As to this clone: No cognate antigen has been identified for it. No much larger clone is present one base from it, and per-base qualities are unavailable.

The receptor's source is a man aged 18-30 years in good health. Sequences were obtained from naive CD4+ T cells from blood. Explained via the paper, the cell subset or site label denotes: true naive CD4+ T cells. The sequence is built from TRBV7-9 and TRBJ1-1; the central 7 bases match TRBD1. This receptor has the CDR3 CASSKSRDRTEAFF. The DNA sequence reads TGTGCCAGCAGCAAGTCCCGGGACAGAACTGAAGCTTTCTTT.